This T cell receptor beta chain was sequenced in a study of identical twins. General study findings and limits: Excess low generation probability was seen in twin-shared out-of-frame alpha sequences. Models predicted less out-of-frame TCR alpha sharing in monozygotic twins than was found.

This CDR3 is 12 amino acids long. Germline V gives CDR1 LGHDT, CDR2 YNNKEL (reference sequence). With 4 bases clipped from V and 10 bases from J, the junction kept 4 bases outside the gene matches. Addition of a universal primer site occurred through template switching, and cDNA carried unique molecular identifiers. TCRdb processed the 5' RACE reads anew with MiXCR; each CDR3 protein has one entry. The table has 100,000 or so distinct CDR3 sequences, 5.9% seen once. This clonotype has a count of ten or more. Its antigen is as yet unknown. This TCR was sampled from a woman between 50 and 59 years old in good health. The chain carries TRBV3-1 and TRBJ2-1; 7 bases align to TRBD2. Sequences were obtained from memory T cells sorted from blood. CDR3 nucleotide sequence: TGTGCCAGCAGCCTACTAGCGAGCGAGCAGTTCTTC. Translated, it gives CASSLLASEQFF.